These 10 T cell receptor beta chains came from one sample sequenced in a study of monozygotic twins with inflammatory bowel disease (dated by TCRdb to the late 2010s). Library preparation employed 5' RACE. Sequenced using an Illumina HiSeq 2500. The reads were reprocessed in TCRdb, with one entry per CDR3 protein sequence and no accompanying DNA. This sample's records show approximately 330,000 distinct CDR3 sequences. 2% to 2.5% of the sample goes to the ten largest clones. Source material: blood. The receptors were sampled from a human donor with ulcerative colitis or Crohn's disease, or a healthy co-twin of an affected twin (not recorded which).

V and J are TRBV15 and TRBJ1-2; there is no DNA to check the TCRdb D call of TRBD1. From germline, CDR1 is LNHNV and CDR2 YYDKDF (reference sequence). The CDR3 spans 15 residues. CDR3 in amino acids: CATSTSNQGALGYTF.

V usage is TRBV7-9 and J usage is TRBJ2-7; TCRdb's D gene call, TRBD1, goes unchecked for lack of DNA. Germline lookup yields CDR1 SEHNR and CDR2 FQNEAQ (reference sequence). The CDR3 extends over 14 amino acids. CDR3 residues: CASSSPGFTYEQYF.

This chain connects TRBV6-2 or TRBV6-3 to TRBJ1-5. This CDR3 region has 15 residues. The germline gives CDR1 MNHEY, CDR2 SVGEGT. CDR3 sequence reads: CASRLREGRNQPQHF.

This chain uses TRBV5-1 with TRBJ2-5; the D call from TCRdb, TRBD1, cannot be confirmed without DNA. The CDR3 totals 16 residues. Germline loops: CDR1 SGHRS, CDR2 YFSETQ. The CDR3 loop is CASSPSGVGSGETQYF. The full variable domain, in which reference TRBV5-1 and TRBJ2-5 provide the parts outside the CDR3, is KAGVTQTPRYLIKTRGQQVTLSCSPISGHRSVSWYQQTPGQGLQFLFEYFSETQRNKGNFPGRFSGRQFSNSRSEMNVSTLELGDSALYLCASSPSGVGSGETQYFGPGTRLLVL.

The V call is TRBV4-1, the J call TRBJ2-7. The CDR3 totals 16 residues. Germline values: CDR1 MGHRA, CDR2 YSYEKL. CDR3 protein: CASSQVGRVSAYEQYF.

This chain uses TRBV29-1 with TRBJ2-4; the TRBD2 assignment by TCRdb is unverifiable without DNA. Germline CDR1 SQVTM, CDR2 ANQGSEA. The CDR3 spans 12 residues. The CDR3 here is CSVELGLAGRYF.

The gene calls are TRBV10-3 and TRBJ2-1. Per germline, CDR1 ENHRY and CDR2 SYGVKD. CDR3 size: 16 residues. The chain's CDR3 is CAISESPPSQYNEQFF.

The genes are TRBV12-3 or TRBV12-4 and TRBJ1-1. The CDR3 has 13 residues. The CDR3 sequence is CASTRTFGTEAFF.

This chain links TRBV28 with TRBJ1-4; TCRdb lists TRBD1, though no DNA is available to test this call. The CDR3 runs 15 residues. Per germline, CDR1 MDHEN and CDR2 SYDVKM. This chain's CDR3 is CASSLGGIPNEKLFF.

V is TRBV24-1 and J is TRBJ2-2. In germline, CDR1 is KGHDR, CDR2 SFDVKD. The CDR3 runs to 13 residues. This chain's CDR3 is CATARTLGGELFF.